The rows below give T cell receptor beta chains drawn from one sample of a study of blood T cell repertoires in COVID-19. TCRdb's table, derived via immunoSEQ multiplex PCR, lists solely in-frame clones and lacks some. The sample shows tens of thousands of clones, approximately 86% of them seen only once. The sample taken for sequencing was peripheral blood. The receptors derive from a man aged 40-49 years with acute or convalescent COVID-19. The CDR3 runs from the conserved cysteine through the conserved F or W. The D gene is left open where the match is weak. Clone size, where shown, is once, few, many, or a class for clones that have expanded.

TRBJ2-7,TRBV29-1,TRBD2,NA,CSVEVGRSYEQYF,TGCAGCGTTGAAGTCGGGAGGTCCTACGAGCAGTACTTC
TRBJ2-3,TRBV28,NA,NA,CASSNEATDTQYF,TGTGCCAGCAGTAATGAAGCCACAGATACGCAGTATTTT
TRBJ1-2,TRBV5-8,NA,NA,CASSLEGVRGYTF,TGTGCCAGCAGCTTGGAAGGGGTCCGGGGCTACACCTTC
TRBJ2-5,TRBV2,NA,NA,CASSGGVTRSETQYF,TGTGCCAGCAGTGGTGGGGTGACTAGATCGGAGACCCAGTACTTC
TRBJ2-3,TRBV7-2,NA,NA,CASSLALAVGETDTQYF,TGTGCCAGCAGCTTAGCCTTGGCCGTCGGGGAGACAGATACGCAGTATTTT
TRBJ1-2,TRBV6-5,NA,NA,CASSPTSNYGYTF,TGTGCCAGCAGCCCGACTTCTAACTATGGCTACACCTTC
TRBJ1-1,TRBV19,NA,NA,CASSSNPGVTEAFF,TGTGCCAGTAGTTCCAACCCGGGGGTGACTGAAGCTTTCTTT
TRBJ2-1,TRBV18,TRBD1,NA,CASSPGTVDNEQFF,TGTGCCAGCTCACCCGGGACAGTGGACAATGAGCAGTTCTTC
TRBJ2-5,TRBV5-8,TRBD2,NA,CASSLALGREETQYF,TGTGCCAGCAGCTTGGCCCTGGGGAGGGAAGAGACCCAGTACTTC
TRBJ1-4,TRBV10-1,TRBD1,NA,CASSPGQYGEKLFF,TGCGCCAGCAGCCCGGGACAGTACGGTGAAAAACTGTTTTTT
TRBJ1-1,TRBV28,NA,NA,CASSLPGRGSEAFF,TGTGCCAGCAGTTTACCCGGCAGGGGCTCTGAAGCTTTCTTT
TRBJ1-2,TRBV9,NA,NA,CASSVGQDYGYTF,TGTGCCAGCAGCGTAGGACAGGACTATGGCTACACCTTC
TRBJ1-1,TRBV5-1,TRBD1,NA,CASSIDRGWTEAFF,TGCGCCAGCAGCATCGACAGGGGTTGGACTGAAGCTTTCTTT
TRBJ2-2,TRBV29-1,TRBD1,NA,CSVRTGYTGELFF,TGCAGCGTACGGACAGGGTACACCGGGGAGCTGTTTTTT
TRBJ2-5,TRBV29-1,NA,NA,CSGERESQYF,TGCAGCGGTGAACGGGAGAGCCAGTACTTC
TRBJ2-2,TRBV2,TRBD1,once,CASSGSTGHTGELFF,TGTGCCAGCAGTGGATCGACAGGGCACACCGGGGAGCTGTTTTTT
TRBJ2-3,TRBV7-2,TRBD2,NA,CASSSRGGNTDTQYF,TGTGCCAGCAGCTCGCGGGGGGGTAACACAGATACGCAGTATTTT
TRBJ1-5,TRBV4-1,TRBD1,few,CASSQEGTGGRQPQHF,TGCGCCAGCAGCCAAGAAGGGACAGGGGGCCGGCAGCCCCAGCATTTT
TRBJ2-6,TRBV13,NA,few,CASSPHGELVSGANVLTF,TGTGCCAGCAGCCCCCACGGGGAGCTGGTCTCTGGGGCCAACGTCCTGACTTTC
TRBJ2-7,TRBV11-3,NA,NA,CASSLFLGSPYEQYF,TGTGCCAGCAGCTTATTTCTGGGCAGTCCCTACGAGCAGTACTTC
TRBJ1-1,TRBV18,TRBD1,few,CASSPQTGEYTEAFF,TGTGCCAGCTCACCTCAAACAGGGGAGTACACTGAAGCTTTCTTT
TRBJ1-4,TRBV23-1,TRBD1,few,CASSQPTTGGNEKLFF,TGCGCCAGCAGTCAACCTACCACAGGGGGGAATGAAAAACTGTTTTTT
TRBJ1-1,TRBV5-4,NA,NA,CASSFGSAPGEAFF,TGTGCCAGCAGCTTTGGTTCCGCCCCGGGGGAAGCTTTCTTT
TRBJ1-2,TRBV7-9,TRBD1,NA,CASSWDRGRGGYTF,TGTGCCAGCAGCTGGGACAGGGGACGAGGGGGCTACACCTTC
TRBJ1-2,TRBV27,NA,NA,CASAQGTNYGYTF,TGTGCCAGCGCGCAGGGGACTAACTATGGCTACACCTTC
TRBJ1-5,TRBV6-5,TRBD1,NA,CASRGRGFGNQPQHF,TGTGCCAGCAGGGGCAGGGGGTTTGGCAATCAGCCCCAGCATTTT
TRBJ1-3,TRBV4-1,NA,NA,CASSRGWGDTIYF,TGCGCCAGCAGCCGTGGATGGGGGGACACCATATATTTT
TRBJ1-1,TRBV10-3,NA,NA,CAISESIIYGSQTNTEAFF,TGTGCCATCAGTGAGTCGATAATTTACGGTAGCCAGACGAACACTGAAGCTTTCTTT
TRBJ2-2,TRBV3-1/TRBV3-2,NA,NA,CASSPGGGNTGELFF,TGTGCCAGCAGCCCCGGCGGTGGGAACACCGGGGAGCTGTTTTTT
TRBJ2-7,TRBV25-1,TRBD2,NA,CASSESGGRDSYEQYF,TGTGCCAGCAGTGAATCGGGCGGGAGGGACTCCTACGAGCAGTACTTC
TRBJ1-5,TRBV15,TRBD1,NA,CATSKGDRVDQPQHF,TGTGCCACCAGCAAGGGAGACAGGGTTGATCAGCCCCAGCATTTT
TRBJ2-2,TRBV7-9,NA,NA,CASSLFTGGVDTGELFF,TGTGCCAGCAGCCTCTTTACAGGAGGGGTAGATACCGGGGAGCTGTTTTTT
TRBJ1-2,TRBV19,NA,NA,CASSITQGRGYTF,TGTGCCAGTAGTATCACCCAGGGTCGGGGCTACACCTTC
TRBJ2-1,TRBV11-1,TRBD2,once,CASSPSSGGLFHEQFF,TGTGCCAGCAGCCCTTCTAGCGGGGGCCTGTTCCATGAGCAGTTCTTC
TRBJ2-3,TRBV6-6,NA,NA,CASWARTDTQYF,TGTGCCAGCTGGGCCCGCACGGATACGCAGTATTTT
TRBJ1-6,TRBV7-3,NA,NA,CASSLTVGTRQKCANSPLHF,TGTGCCAGCAGCTTAACTGTGGGGACAAGACAAAAATGCGCCAATTCACCCCTCCACTTT
TRBJ2-5,TRBV19,NA,NA,CASSRRTALQETQYF,TGTGCCAGTAGTCGCAGGACAGCCCTCCAAGAGACCCAGTACTTC
TRBJ2-4,TRBV6-5,TRBD2,NA,CATGGRLDKNIQYF,TGTGCCACGGGGGGGAGATTGGACAAAAACATTCAGTACTTC
TRBJ2-5,TRBV30,TRBD2,NA,CACTLAGVETQYF,TGTGCCTGTACTTTAGCGGGGGTGGAGACCCAGTACTTC
TRBJ1-1,TRBV6-1,TRBD1,NA,CASSETPGQGATEAFF,TGTGCCAGCAGTGAAACCCCGGGACAGGGGGCCACTGAAGCTTTCTTT
TRBJ2-5,TRBV7-6,NA,NA,CASSLSPSDGETQYF,TGTGCCAGCAGCTTAAGCCCTAGCGACGGAGAGACCCAGTACTTC
TRBJ2-7,TRBV5-6,TRBD1,NA,CASSLGQGWDEQYF,TGTGCCAGCAGCCTCGGACAGGGGTGGGACGAGCAGTACTTC
TRBJ2-7,TRBV11-3,TRBD2,once,CASSLVNIGTSEQYF,TGTGCCAGCAGCTTAGTCAACATAGGGACTAGCGAGCAGTACTTC
TRBJ1-3,TRBV4-1,NA,NA,CASSQRGAGNTIYF,TGCGCCAGCAGCCAGCGGGGGGCTGGAAACACCATATATTTT
TRBJ1-6,TRBV19,NA,once,CASSSGKFNSPLHF,TGTGCCAGTAGTTCAGGGAAATTTAATTCACCCCTCCACTTT
TRBJ1-6,TRBV5-5,TRBD1,few,CASSLRTGEQNSPLHF,TGTGCCAGCAGCTTGCGGACAGGGGAGCAGAATTCACCCCTCCACTTT
TRBJ2-1,TRBV7-2,NA,NA,CASSSSSYNEQFF,TGTGCCAGCAGCTCGAGCTCCTACAATGAGCAGTTCTTC
TRBJ1-3,TRBV4-2,NA,NA,CASSQDFARSSGNTIYF,TGTGCCAGCAGCCAAGATTTTGCCCGGTCCTCTGGAAACACCATATATTTT
TRBJ2-2,TRBV6-5,NA,NA,CASSYGGSRVAGELFF,TGTGCCAGCAGTTACGGCGGATCCAGGGTGGCCGGGGAGCTGTTTTTT
TRBJ2-5,TRBV7-8,TRBD2,NA,CASTSLGRGNQETQYF,TGTGCCAGCACTTCCCTGGGGAGGGGAAATCAAGAGACCCAGTACTTC
TRBJ1-5,TRBV4-1,NA,NA,CASSQDSWGLHRPQHF,TGCGCCAGCAGCCAAGATTCATGGGGCCTCCATCGGCCCCAGCATTTT
TRBJ1-5,TRBV6-6,NA,NA,CASSFKTGNQPQHF,TGTGCCAGCAGTTTCAAGACAGGCAATCAGCCCCAGCATTTT
TRBJ2-1,TRBV6-6,TRBD2,NA,CASSTLGAGGGNEQFF,TGTGCCAGCAGTACCCTGGGGGCGGGGGGAGGTAATGAGCAGTTCTTC
TRBJ1-1,TRBV7-6,NA,NA,CASSQEGTEAFF,TGTGCCAGCAGCCAGGAGGGCACTGAAGCTTTCTTT
TRBJ2-3,TRBV9,NA,NA,CASSFGGAQYTDTQYF,TGTGCCAGCAGCTTTGGGGGGGCTCAATACACAGATACGCAGTATTTT
TRBJ2-7,TRBV6-5,TRBD1,NA,CASSFPDRDEQYF,TGTGCCAGCAGCTTTCCAGACAGGGACGAGCAGTACTTC
TRBJ2-2,TRBV27,TRBD2,once,CASSLSMLAGGAGELFF,TGTGCCAGCAGTTTATCGATGCTAGCGGGGGGGGCCGGGGAGCTGTTTTTT
TRBJ1-1,TRBV5-1,TRBD1,NA,CASSVDRGSRNTEAFF,TGCGCCAGCAGCGTAGACAGGGGGAGTAGGAACACTGAAGCTTTCTTT
TRBJ2-1,TRBV19,NA,NA,CASKFPIGGEQFF,TGTGCCAGTAAATTCCCGATCGGCGGTGAGCAGTTCTTC